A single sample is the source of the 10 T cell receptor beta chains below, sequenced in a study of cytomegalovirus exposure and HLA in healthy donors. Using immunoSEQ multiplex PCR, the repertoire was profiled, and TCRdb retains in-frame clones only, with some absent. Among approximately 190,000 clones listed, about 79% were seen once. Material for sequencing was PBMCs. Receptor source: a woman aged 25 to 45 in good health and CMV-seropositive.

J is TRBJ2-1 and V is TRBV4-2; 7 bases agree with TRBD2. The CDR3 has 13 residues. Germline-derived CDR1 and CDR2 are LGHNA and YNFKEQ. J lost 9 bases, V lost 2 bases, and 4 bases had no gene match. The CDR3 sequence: CASSQTREGEQFF. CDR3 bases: TGTGCCAGCAGCCAAACAAGGGAGGGTGAGCAGTTCTTC.

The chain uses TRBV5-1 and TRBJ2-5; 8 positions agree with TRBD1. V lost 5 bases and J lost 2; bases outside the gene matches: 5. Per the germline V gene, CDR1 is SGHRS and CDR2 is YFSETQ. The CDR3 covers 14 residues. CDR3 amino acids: CASRTGQVQETQYF. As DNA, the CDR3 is TGCGCCAGCAGGACGGGACAGGTACAAGAGACCCAGTACTTC.

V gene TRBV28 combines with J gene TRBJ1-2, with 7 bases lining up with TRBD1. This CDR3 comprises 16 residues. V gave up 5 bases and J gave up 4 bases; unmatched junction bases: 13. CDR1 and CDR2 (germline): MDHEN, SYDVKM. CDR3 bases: TGTGCCAGCAGTGGATGGGACAGCGGAGGATTCTATGGCTACACCTTC. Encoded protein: CASSGWDSGGFYGYTF.

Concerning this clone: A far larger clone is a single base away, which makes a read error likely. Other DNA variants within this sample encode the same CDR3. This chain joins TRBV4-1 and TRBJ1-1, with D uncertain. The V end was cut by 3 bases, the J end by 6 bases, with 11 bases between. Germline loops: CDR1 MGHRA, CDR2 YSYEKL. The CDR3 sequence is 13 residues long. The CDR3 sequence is CASSQPGTAEAFF. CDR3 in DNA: TGCGCCAGCAGCCAGCCGGGTACGGCTGAAGCTTTCTTT.

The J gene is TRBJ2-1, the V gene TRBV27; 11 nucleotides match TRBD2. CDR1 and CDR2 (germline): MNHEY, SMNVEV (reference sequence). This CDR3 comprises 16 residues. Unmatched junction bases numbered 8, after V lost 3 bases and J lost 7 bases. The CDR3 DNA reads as TGTGCCAGCAGTTTGATAGCGGGAGGGTCGCGTAATGAGCAGTTCTTC. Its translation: CASSLIAGGSRNEQFF.

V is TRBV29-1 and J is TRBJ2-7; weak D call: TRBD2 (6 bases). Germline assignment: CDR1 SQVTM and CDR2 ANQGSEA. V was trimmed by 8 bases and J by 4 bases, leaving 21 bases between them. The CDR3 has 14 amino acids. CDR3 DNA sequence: TGCAGCCCGGGGGAGGTACAAGAAGAGTACGAGCAGTACTTC. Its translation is CSPGEVQEEYEQYF.

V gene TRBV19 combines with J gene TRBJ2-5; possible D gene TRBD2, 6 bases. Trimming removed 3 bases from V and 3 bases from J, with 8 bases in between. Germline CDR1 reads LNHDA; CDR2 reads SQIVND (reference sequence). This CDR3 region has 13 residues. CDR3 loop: CASSMGGKETQYF. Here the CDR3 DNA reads TGTGCCAGTAGTATGGGGGGAAAAGAGACCCAGTACTTC.

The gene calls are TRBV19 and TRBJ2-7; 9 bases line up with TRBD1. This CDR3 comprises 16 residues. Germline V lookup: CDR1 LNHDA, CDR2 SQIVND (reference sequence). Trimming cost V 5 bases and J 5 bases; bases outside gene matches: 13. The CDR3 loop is CASSLSSGQGGNEQYF. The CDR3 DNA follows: TGTGCCAGTAGTCTATCATCGGGACAGGGAGGGAACGAGCAGTACTTC.

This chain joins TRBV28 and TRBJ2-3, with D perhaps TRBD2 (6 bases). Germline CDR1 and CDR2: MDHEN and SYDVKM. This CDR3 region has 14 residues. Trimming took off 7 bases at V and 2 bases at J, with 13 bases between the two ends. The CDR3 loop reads CASKGAGPTDTQYF. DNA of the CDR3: TGTGCCAGCAAAGGGGCGGGGCCCACAGATACGCAGTATTTT.

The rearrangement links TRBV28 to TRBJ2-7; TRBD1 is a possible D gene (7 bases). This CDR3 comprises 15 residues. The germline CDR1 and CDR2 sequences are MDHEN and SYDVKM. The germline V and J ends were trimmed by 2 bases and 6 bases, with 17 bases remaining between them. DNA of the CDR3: TGTGCCAGCAGTTTACACCAGGGGGGTGCGATCGAGCAGTACTTC. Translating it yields CASSLHQGGAIEQYF.